Listed below are T cell receptor beta chains from one sample, sequenced in a study of control samples from healthy donors and cancer patients. Method: immunoSEQ multiplex PCR; TCRdb's copy keeps in-frame clones and lacks some. The data hold about 180,000 clones, with about 90% observed a single time. The sample taken for sequencing was blood. These receptor sequences come from a woman aged 40 to 50 in good health. Both conserved end residues are part of each CDR3. The order of the fields is J gene, clone size, D gene, V gene, CDR3 DNA, CDR3 protein. A D gene is named only where the DNA matches it firmly. Only part of the rows carry a size: once, few, many, or a class if the clone is expanded.

TRBJ1-2,.,.,TRBV28,TGTGCCAGCAGTTTACTGCCCAGGGTGTACGGCTACACCTTC,CASSLLPRVYGYTF
TRBJ2-2,.,.,TRBV18,TGTGCCAGCTCACAGGACAGCCTAAGAACCGGGGAGCTGTTTTTT,CASSQDSLRTGELFF
TRBJ2-2,.,.,TRBV6-4,TGTGCCAGCAGTGTAGACACCGGGGAGCTGTTTTTT,CASSVDTGELFF
TRBJ1-6,.,.,TRBV5-8,TGTGCCAGCAGCTTGAGGCCTGGGAATTCACCCCTCCACTTT,CASSLRPGNSPLHF
TRBJ2-3,.,.,TRBV9,TGTGCCAGCAGCCTCTCCACAGATACGCAGTATTTT,CASSLSTDTQYF
TRBJ2-7,.,TRBD1,TRBV4-1,TGCGCCAGCAGCCCCCAAATAGGGACAGGGGCCTACGAGCAGTACTTC,CASSPQIGTGAYEQYF
TRBJ1-2,.,.,TRBV2,TGTGCCAGCAGTCCTGATTATGGCTACACCTTC,CASSPDYGYTF
TRBJ2-7,.,TRBD2,TRBV2,TGTGCCAGCAGTGAATTAACAGCGGGGGGATCTGAGCAGTACTTC,CASSELTAGGSEQYF
TRBJ2-7,.,.,TRBV18,TGTGCCAGCTCACCACGTCTAGGACAGAAATACTACGAGCAGTACTTC,CASSPRLGQKYYEQYF
TRBJ2-7,.,.,TRBV4-1,TGCGCCAGCAGCCCAAGGCTTGGATACGAGCAGTACTTC,CASSPRLGYEQYF
TRBJ1-1,.,TRBD1,TRBV19,TGTGCCAGTAGTATGGACAGGGCCTCCTCAGGGTACACTGAAGCTTTCTTT,CASSMDRASSGYTEAFF
TRBJ1-5,.,.,TRBV6-6,TGTGCCAGCACCGGGGGAGTTGAAGGACAGCCCCAGCATTTT,CASTGGVEGQPQHF
TRBJ2-3,.,.,TRBV29-1,TGCAGCGCCGAAGGGGGATTAGCGGGCGGCATCACAGATACGCAGTATTTT,CSAEGGLAGGITDTQYF
TRBJ2-7,.,.,TRBV14,TGTGCCAGCAGCCAAATAGGGGACGGGACATCCTACGAGCAGTACTTC,CASSQIGDGTSYEQYF
TRBJ1-1,.,.,TRBV6-5,TGTGCCACCCTGACACCCAGGACTGAAGCTTTCTTT,CATLTPRTEAFF
TRBJ1-5,.,TRBD1,TRBV24-1,TGTGCCACCAGTGATCCGACGGGACAGGGAATGGTGCAGCCCCAGCATTTT,CATSDPTGQGMVQPQHF
TRBJ2-3,.,.,TRBV5-1,TGCGCCAGCAGCTTGGAGGCCGGGCTCCTCACAGATACGCAGTATTTT,CASSLEAGLLTDTQYF
TRBJ1-5,.,.,TRBV6-1,TGTGCCAGCAGTGACCCACACTTAGCGGGGCGCAATCAGCCCCAGCATTTT,CASSDPHLAGRNQPQHF
TRBJ2-5,.,.,TRBV5-1,TGCGCCAGCAGCCGCCAGCCGCCCCTACAAGAGACCCAGTACTTC,CASSRQPPLQETQYF
TRBJ2-3,few,.,TRBV24-1,TGTGCCACCAGTGATTCACGGGGCACAGATACGCAGTATTTT,CATSDSRGTDTQYF
TRBJ1-1,.,.,TRBV3-1/TRBV3-2,TGTGCCAGCAGCCAACAGGGTATGAACACTGAAGCTTTCTTT,CASSQQGMNTEAFF
TRBJ1-2,.,TRBD1,TRBV5-4,TGTGCCAGCAGCTCCCCCAACGACAGGGATGGCTATGGCTACACCTTC,CASSSPNDRDGYGYTF
TRBJ2-3,once,TRBD1,TRBV10-3,TGTGCCATCAGTGAGTCCGGGACAGGGGTTTTGGATACGCAGTATTTT,CAISESGTGVLDTQYF
TRBJ2-1,once,TRBD1,TRBV7-2,TGTGCCAGCAGCCAACGACAGGGTTGGGACAATGAGCAGTTCTTC,CASSQRQGWDNEQFF
TRBJ2-7,once,TRBD1,TRBV5-5,TGTGCCAGCAGGCGACAGGGGGACGCCGCCGTGCAGTACTTC,CASRRQGDAAVQYF
TRBJ1-1,.,.,TRBV2,TGTGCCAGCAGTTATATCGTGGGGAACACTGAAGCTTTCTTT,CASSYIVGNTEAFF
TRBJ2-3,.,.,TRBV21-1,TGTGCCAGCAGCCCATACGGACAGGACGCACCGACAGATACGCAGTATTTT,CASSPYGQDAPTDTQYF
TRBJ1-4,.,.,TRBV4-1,TGCGCCAGCAGCCGACAACCTATCGGGGAAAAACTGTTTTTT,CASSRQPIGEKLFF
TRBJ1-6,once,.,TRBV2,TGTGCCAGCAGTGGCGGCCGAGATTCACCCCTCCACTTT,CASSGGRDSPLHF
TRBJ1-6,.,.,TRBV7-9,TGTGCCAGCAGCTTAGCGGGGGATTCACCCCTCCACTTT,CASSLAGDSPLHF
TRBJ1-6,.,.,TRBV18,TGTGCCAGCTCACCAAGTCCTTGGGCGTATAATTCACCCCTCCACTTT,CASSPSPWAYNSPLHF
TRBJ1-1,once,.,TRBV13,TGTGCCAGCAGCTTTAGTTGGAACACTGAAGCTTTCTTT,CASSFSWNTEAFF
TRBJ2-7,.,.,TRBV7-8,TGTGCCAGCAGCTTAGAGCTGGGAGGCGAGCAGTACTTC,CASSLELGGEQYF
TRBJ1-3,.,.,TRBV7-9,TGTGCCAGCAGCCCGGACAGCGGACGGGTTGGTGGAAACACCATATATTTT,CASSPDSGRVGGNTIYF
TRBJ1-1,.,TRBD1,TRBV28,TGTGCCAGCCGAGACAGGGTAATGTTTACTGAAGCTTTCTTT,CASRDRVMFTEAFF
TRBJ2-1,.,.,TRBV9,TGTGCCAGCAGCTACGAGGACTCCTACAATGAGCAGTTCTTC,CASSYEDSYNEQFF
TRBJ2-7,.,.,TRBV19,TGTGCCAGTAGTATCGTACAGGGCGGGAGCGAGCAGTACTTC,CASSIVQGGSEQYF
TRBJ2-3,.,.,TRBV9,TGTGCCAGCAGCGTCGGTGCTCCCCCCCGCACAGATACGCAGTATTTT,CASSVGAPPRTDTQYF
TRBJ2-5,once,.,TRBV3-1/TRBV3-2,TGTGCCAGCAGCTACTTAGGGGGGGAGAAGACCCAGTACTTC,CASSYLGGEKTQYF
TRBJ1-6,.,.,TRBV7-2,TGTGCCGGCCGACAGGCCAATAATTCACCCCTCCACTTT,CAGRQANNSPLHF
TRBJ1-3,.,.,TRBV20-1,TGCAGTGCTAGTGACTACAGGGAGGGGAGAAACACCATATATTTT,CSASDYREGRNTIYF
TRBJ2-7,.,.,TRBV19,TGTGCCAGCTCCAGTACCGGACTACACTACGAGCAGTACTTC,CASSSTGLHYEQYF
TRBJ1-1,.,.,TRBV11-2,TGTGCCAGCAGCTTATCCCTGAACACTGAAGCTTTCTTT,CASSLSLNTEAFF
TRBJ2-4,once,TRBD1,TRBV18,TGTGCCAGCTCACTCAATACAGGGGCAGCCAAAAACATTCAGTACTTC,CASSLNTGAAKNIQYF
TRBJ2-6,.,TRBD1,TRBV5-1,TGCGCCAGCAGCTTTCAGGGGGCTGGGGCCAACGTCCTGACTTTC,CASSFQGAGANVLTF
TRBJ2-2,.,.,TRBV10-2,TGCGCCAGCAGTGGGGGAGGAGGTTGGGGGTCGCGTTCTTCTTCTTTGTACACCGGGGAGCTGTTTTTT,CASSGGGGWGSRSSSLYTGELFF
TRBJ2-1,.,.,TRBV24-1,TGTGCCACCAGTGATTTGATGCTTGCCCGCCTTACGTCGAATGAGCAGTTCTTC,CATSDLMLARLTSNEQFF
TRBJ1-1,.,.,TRBV6-5,TGTGCCAGCAACCCAGGGAAGGCCACTGAAGCTTTCTTT,CASNPGKATEAFF
TRBJ1-1,.,.,TRBV3-1/TRBV3-2,TGTGCCAGCAGCCAGGCGACTACTGAAGCTTTCTTT,CASSQATTEAFF
TRBJ1-2,once,.,TRBV25-1,TGTGCCAGCAGTGAATATTTTCCTTCGACAGGCAACTATGGCTACACCTTC,CASSEYFPSTGNYGYTF